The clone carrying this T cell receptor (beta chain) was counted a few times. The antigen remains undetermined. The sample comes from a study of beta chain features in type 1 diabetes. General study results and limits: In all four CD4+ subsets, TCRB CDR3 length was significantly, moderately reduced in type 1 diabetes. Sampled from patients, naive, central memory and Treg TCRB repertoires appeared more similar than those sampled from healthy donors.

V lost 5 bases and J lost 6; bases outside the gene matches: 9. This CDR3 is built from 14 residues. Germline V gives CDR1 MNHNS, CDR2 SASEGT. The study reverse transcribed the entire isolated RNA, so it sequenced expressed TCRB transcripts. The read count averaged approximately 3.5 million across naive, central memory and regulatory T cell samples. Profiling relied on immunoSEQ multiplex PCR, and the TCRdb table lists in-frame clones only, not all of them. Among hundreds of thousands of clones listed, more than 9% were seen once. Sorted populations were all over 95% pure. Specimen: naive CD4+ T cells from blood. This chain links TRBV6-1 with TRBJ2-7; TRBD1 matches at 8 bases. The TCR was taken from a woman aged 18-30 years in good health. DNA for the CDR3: TGTGCCAGCAGTCGACAGGGACAGGCTCCCGAGCAGTACTTC. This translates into CASSRQGQAPEQYF.